The 6 T cell receptor beta chains below were found in one sample sequenced in a study of blood T cell repertoires in COVID-19. The method was immunoSEQ multiplex PCR; TCRdb's version includes in-frame clones alone and lacks a portion of them. Of hundreds of thousands of clones listed, about nine tenths are singletons. Sequences were obtained from peripheral blood. The receptor set was obtained from a woman in her 70s with COVID-19, enrolled during active disease.

The rearrangement uses TRBV7-3 and TRBJ2-7, with 9 bases fitting TRBD1. With V trimmed by 6 bases and J by 5 bases, 5 bases remained unmatched. The CDR3 runs 13 residues. CDR1 is SGHTA, CDR2 FQGTGA, per germline. The CDR3 loop reads CASSTDRGDEQYF. CDR3 DNA sequence: TGTGCCAGCAGTACGGACAGGGGCGACGAGCAGTACTTC.

V usage is TRBV27 and J usage is TRBJ1-2; 10 nucleotides line up with TRBD1. V was pared by 6 bases and J by 4 bases, with 8 bases of the junction left unmatched. Germline CDR1 and CDR2: MNHEY and SMNVEV (reference sequence). This CDR3 spans 15 amino acids. CDR3 sequence: CASSAGQGVVYGYTF. The CDR3 region has the DNA TGTGCCAGCAGCGCTGGACAGGGGGTAGTCTATGGCTACACCTTC.

The V gene is TRBV19, the J gene TRBJ2-2; TRBD1 matches 8 bases. This CDR3 has 15 amino acids. From germline, CDR1 is LNHDA and CDR2 SQIVND (reference sequence). The trim removed 5 bases at V and 7 bases at J, leaving 9 bases unmatched. The CDR3 loop reads CASSPLDRAIGELFF. DNA for the CDR3: TGTGCCAGTAGTCCCTTGGACAGGGCGATCGGGGAGCTGTTTTTT.

This sequence joins TRBV4-1 and TRBJ2-1; TRBD1 matches at 7 bases. After removal of 0 bases from V and 0 bases from J, the junction contained 5 bases not matched to a gene. Germline CDR1 MGHRA, CDR2 YSYEKL. The CDR3 is 17 residues long. CDR3 sequence (DNA): TGCGCCAGCAGCCAAGAGGGGACAGAGAGCTCCTACAATGAGCAGTTCTTC. Translation gives CASSQEGTESSYNEQFF.

V is TRBV5-8 and J is TRBJ1-2; 9 bases align to TRBD1. Germline trimming cut 4 bases from V and 3 bases from J; bases unmatched to any gene: 10. Germline loops: CDR1 SGHTS, CDR2 YDEGEE. The CDR3 has 16 residues. In DNA, the CDR3 is TGTGCCAGCAGCGAACCCTACAGGGGGCGTCACTATGGCTACACCTTC. It translates to CASSEPYRGRHYGYTF.

This clone occurred once. The same CDR3 also results from other DNA sequences found in this sample. The rearrangement joins TRBV19 to TRBJ1-3; tentatively, D is TRBD1 (6 bases). Trimming cost V 6 bases and J 0 bases, with 12 bases left between them. This CDR3 comprises 15 residues. The germline gives CDR1 LNHDA, CDR2 SQIVND (reference sequence). The CDR3 region is CASRRQVYSGNTIYF. As DNA, the CDR3 is TGTGCCAGTAGGCGACAGGTATACTCTGGAAACACCATATATTTT.